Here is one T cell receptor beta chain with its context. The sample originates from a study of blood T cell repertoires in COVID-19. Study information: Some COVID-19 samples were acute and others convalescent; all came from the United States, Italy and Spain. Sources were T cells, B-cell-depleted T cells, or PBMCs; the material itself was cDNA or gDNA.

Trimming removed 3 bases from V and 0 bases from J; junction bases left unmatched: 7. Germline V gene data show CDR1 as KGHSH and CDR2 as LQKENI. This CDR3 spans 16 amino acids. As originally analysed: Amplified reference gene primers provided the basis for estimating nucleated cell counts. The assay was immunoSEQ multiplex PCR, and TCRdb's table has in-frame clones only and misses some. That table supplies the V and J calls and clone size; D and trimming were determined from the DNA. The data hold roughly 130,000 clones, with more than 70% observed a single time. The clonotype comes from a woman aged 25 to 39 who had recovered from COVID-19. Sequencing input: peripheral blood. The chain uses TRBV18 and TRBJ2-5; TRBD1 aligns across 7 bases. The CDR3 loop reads CASSPMPGTDQETQYF. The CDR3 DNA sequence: TGTGCCAGCTCACCTATGCCCGGGACAGACCAAGAGACCCAGTACTTC.